Listed here are 3 T cell receptor beta chains from one sample, sequenced in a study of tumor and adjacent non-tumor tissue in lung cancer. The template was RNA from unsorted bulk tissue. TCRbeta libraries were built with three rounds of nested PCR, modified from ARM-PCR. TCRdb recomputed calls from the multiplex PCR reads with MiXCR, one row per CDR3 protein. The repertoire holds around 120,000 distinct CDR3 sequences, with roughly 67% as singletons. Specimen: lung tumor tissue. The receptors were gathered from a man aged 25 to 45 with non-small cell lung cancer.

Comments on this clonotype: This may stem from a read error, because a much larger clone lies one nucleotide away. V is TRBV20-1 and J is TRBJ2-7; weak D call: TRBD2 (7 bases). V shed 8 bases and J shed 0 bases, with 20 bases lying between them. The V gene's germline CDR1 is DFQATT and CDR2 SNEGSKA (reference sequence). This CDR3 spans 15 amino acids. The CDR3 loop is CSLKGDIAGSYEQYF. Written as DNA, the CDR3 is TGCAGTCTGAAAGGGGACATAGCGGGCTCCTACGAGCAGTACTTC.

The sample holds many counts of this clonotype. The chain carries TRBV4-3 and TRBJ1-1, with TRBD1 as a possible D gene (5 bases). The CDR3 is 14 residues long. The V gene's germline CDR1 is LGHNA and CDR2 YSLEER. The V end was cut by 8 bases, the J end by 1 base, with 14 bases between. CDR3: CASRRGLENTEAFF. CDR3 DNA sequence: TGCGCCAGCCGAAGGGGTTTGGAGAACACTGAAGCTTTCTTT.

Ten or more counts support this clonotype. The CDR3, as DNA: TGCAGTGCCCCGCCCTGGCTAGCGGGGACAGATACGCAGTATTTT. Translated, it gives CSAPPWLAGTDTQYF. The V and J genes are TRBV20-1 and TRBJ2-3; TRBD2 matches 9 bases. Germline V lookup: CDR1 DFQATT, CDR2 SNEGSKA (reference sequence). The CDR3 loop spans 15 amino acids. V trimming: 6 bases; J trimming: 3 bases; junction bases outside the gene matches: 10.